This TCR beta chain stems from a study of T cells expressing NK-cell markers. Whole-study context: Sorted CD3+CD56-NKG2C+, CD3+CD56+NKG2C- and CD3+CD56+NKG2C+ T cells were the source of the TCR beta repertoires. Study-wide results and caveats: Of the CD8+ T cells in roughly 6 donors, roughly 1.0-7.0% belonged to dominant NKG2C+ clonotypes. It remained uncertain whether the expanded NKG2C+ T cell clones were specific for HCMV antigens.

TCRdb derives one entry per CDR3 protein from the 5' RACE reads, leaving out DNA. This sample's table has approximately 440,000 distinct CDR3 sequences. Per the germline V gene, CDR1 is MGHRA and CDR2 is YSYEKL. The CDR3 sequence is 17 residues long. A note on this clonotype: What it binds is unknown.

The specimen was blood T cells: a sorted CD56 or NKG2C T cell subset, CD4+ or CD8+ T cells, or bulk PBMC T cells (not recorded which). This sequence was found in a woman aged 45 to 65 in good health. J is TRBJ2-1 and V is TRBV4-1; TCRdb designates TRBD1, a call that cannot be tested without DNA. The CDR3 spells CASSQGPGRSSYNEQFF.